This T cell receptor beta chain was captured by sequencing in a study of T cell repertoires in cytomegalovirus infection. TCRdb used MiXCR to reprocess the reads, holding one entry per CDR3 protein. This table holds roughly 230,000 distinct CDR3 sequences, more than 15% found once. Germline trimming cut 5 bases from V and 5 bases from J; bases unmatched to any gene: 4. This CDR3 is built from 14 residues. The sample holds a few counts of this clonotype. The V call is TRBV12-3 or TRBV12-4, the J call TRBJ1-5, with 9 bases aligning to TRBD1. The sequence was collected from a human donor in good health (CMV status not recorded). Some clones in this sample may be carry-over from other donors' samples. What was sequenced was CD8+ T cells from PBMCs. DNA of the CDR3: TGTGCCAGCAGTCCCGGGACAGGGTATCAGCCCCAGCATTTT. Its protein is CASSPGTGYQPQHF.